These T cell receptor beta chains were read from a single sample in a study of cytomegalovirus exposure and HLA in healthy donors. TCRdb's copy holds only in-frame clones and misses some; the assay was immunoSEQ multiplex PCR. Altogether over 100,000 clones are present, 89% being singletons, with the ten largest covering more than 1%. The sample was PBMCs. The receptors originated from a woman younger than 30 in good health and CMV-seronegative. CDR3s include the opening cysteine and the closing phenylalanine or tryptophan. D genes are given only for firm matches. Size is stated for part of the rows, as once, few or many counts, or as a class when the clone is expanded.

clone_size: NA
v_call: TRBV19
d_call: NA
j_call: TRBJ1-1
cdr3_aa: CASSITVMNTEAFF
cdr3_nt: TGTGCCAGTAGTATTACAGTAATGAACACTGAAGCTTTCTTT

clone_size: NA
v_call: TRBV5-1
d_call: NA
j_call: TRBJ2-5
cdr3_aa: CASSLYAKETQYF
cdr3_nt: TGCGCCAGCAGCTTGTACGCGAAAGAGACCCAGTACTTC

clone_size: NA
v_call: TRBV7-7
d_call: TRBD1
j_call: TRBJ2-5
cdr3_aa: CASSLDREETQYF
cdr3_nt: TGTGCTAGCAGCCTCGACAGGGAAGAGACCCAGTACTTC

clone_size: once
v_call: TRBV11-2
d_call: NA
j_call: TRBJ2-7
cdr3_aa: CASSLFRGTYEQYF
cdr3_nt: TGTGCCAGCAGCTTATTCAGGGGAACCTACGAGCAGTACTTC

clone_size: NA
v_call: TRBV15
d_call: NA
j_call: TRBJ2-7
cdr3_aa: CATSWGYGRAAGVQYF
cdr3_nt: TGTGCCACCAGCTGGGGTTACGGGCGGGCCGCGGGCGTGCAGTACTTC

clone_size: NA
v_call: TRBV2
d_call: NA
j_call: TRBJ1-3
cdr3_aa: CASSEEALGGNTIYF
cdr3_nt: TGTGCCAGCAGTGAGGAGGCGTTAGGTGGAAACACCATATATTTT

clone_size: few
v_call: TRBV7-9
d_call: NA
j_call: TRBJ2-3
cdr3_aa: CASSSRGNGRGPTDTQYF
cdr3_nt: TGTGCCAGCAGCTCCCGGGGAAATGGGCGGGGGCCCACAGATACGCAGTATTTT

clone_size: NA
v_call: TRBV9
d_call: TRBD1
j_call: TRBJ1-2
cdr3_aa: CASSARQGGYGYTF
cdr3_nt: TGTGCCAGCAGCGCCCGACAGGGCGGCTATGGCTACACCTTC

clone_size: NA
v_call: TRBV5-8
d_call: TRBD1
j_call: TRBJ1-5
cdr3_aa: CASSTWTGGGNQPQHF
cdr3_nt: TGTGCCAGCAGCACCTGGACAGGGGGCGGGAATCAGCCCCAGCATTTT

clone_size: NA
v_call: TRBV6-1
d_call: NA
j_call: TRBJ1-1
cdr3_aa: CASSEDSGEYTEAFF
cdr3_nt: TGTGCCAGCAGTGAGGATTCAGGGGAATACACTGAAGCTTTCTTT

clone_size: NA
v_call: TRBV7-3
d_call: TRBD2
j_call: TRBJ2-1
cdr3_aa: CASSPLLAGAYNEQFF
cdr3_nt: TGTGCCAGCAGCCCGCTGCTAGCGGGGGCTTACAATGAGCAGTTCTTC

clone_size: NA
v_call: TRBV18
d_call: NA
j_call: TRBJ1-1
cdr3_aa: CASSSQEVVTEAFF
cdr3_nt: TGTGCCAGCTCATCCCAGGAGGTGGTCACTGAAGCTTTCTTT

clone_size: NA
v_call: TRBV6-1
d_call: TRBD1
j_call: TRBJ2-4
cdr3_aa: CASSEGTGIAKNIQYF
cdr3_nt: TGTGCCAGCAGTGAAGGGACAGGGATAGCCAAAAACATTCAGTACTTC

clone_size: NA
v_call: TRBV4-1
d_call: TRBD2
j_call: TRBJ2-5
cdr3_aa: CASSRTSGRQETQYF
cdr3_nt: TGCGCCAGCAGCCGAACTAGCGGGAGACAAGAGACCCAGTACTTC

clone_size: NA
v_call: TRBV7-9
d_call: TRBD2
j_call: TRBJ2-1
cdr3_aa: CASSFSTSGGKLGQFF
cdr3_nt: TGTGCCAGCAGCTTTTCGACTAGCGGGGGGAAATTAGGGCAGTTCTTC

clone_size: NA
v_call: TRBV19
d_call: NA
j_call: TRBJ1-5
cdr3_aa: CATKRESVLYQPQHF
cdr3_nt: TGTGCCACCAAACGGGAGTCAGTATTATATCAGCCCCAGCATTTT

clone_size: NA
v_call: TRBV6-5
d_call: NA
j_call: TRBJ1-4
cdr3_aa: CASSPLQGVDEKLFF
cdr3_nt: TGTGCCAGCAGCCCCTTACAAGGGGTAGATGAAAAACTGTTTTTT

clone_size: NA
v_call: TRBV2
d_call: NA
j_call: TRBJ1-5
cdr3_aa: CASSSDRNQPQHF
cdr3_nt: TGTGCCAGCAGTTCGGACAGAAATCAGCCCCAGCATTTT

clone_size: medium-sized
v_call: TRBV6-5
d_call: TRBD1
j_call: TRBJ1-2
cdr3_aa: CASRSTGGSGYGYTF
cdr3_nt: TGTGCCAGCAGATCGACAGGGGGCAGTGGCTATGGCTACACCTTC

clone_size: NA
v_call: TRBV6-1
d_call: NA
j_call: TRBJ1-1
cdr3_aa: CASTLAGRGEAFF
cdr3_nt: TGTGCCAGCACCCTTGCCGGCAGGGGCGAAGCTTTCTTT

clone_size: NA
v_call: TRBV9
d_call: TRBD1
j_call: TRBJ2-5
cdr3_aa: CASSVGKGAFTQYF
cdr3_nt: TGTGCCAGCAGCGTCGGGAAGGGGGCTTTTACCCAGTACTTC

clone_size: NA
v_call: TRBV2
d_call: NA
j_call: TRBJ2-2
cdr3_aa: CASSDGRRGLNTGELFF
cdr3_nt: TGTGCCAGCAGTGATGGGCGGCGGGGGCTGAACACCGGGGAGCTGTTTTTT

clone_size: NA
v_call: TRBV2
d_call: NA
j_call: TRBJ1-6
cdr3_aa: CASSETGQHNSPLHF
cdr3_nt: TGTGCCAGCAGTGAGACGGGACAACATAATTCACCCCTCCACTTT

clone_size: NA
v_call: TRBV2
d_call: NA
j_call: TRBJ1-1
cdr3_aa: CASSRHQWTEAFF
cdr3_nt: TGTGCCAGCAGTCGACACCAATGGACTGAAGCTTTCTTT

clone_size: NA
v_call: TRBV5-1
d_call: NA
j_call: TRBJ2-7
cdr3_aa: CASSPIPGGEQYF
cdr3_nt: TGCGCCAGCAGCCCCATCCCCGGGGGCGAGCAGTACTTC

clone_size: NA
v_call: TRBV11-2
d_call: TRBD2
j_call: TRBJ2-5
cdr3_aa: CASSLGRTSGGVKTQYF
cdr3_nt: TGTGCCAGCAGCTTGGGCCGGACTAGCGGGGGGGTGAAGACCCAGTACTTC

clone_size: NA
v_call: TRBV5-1
d_call: NA
j_call: TRBJ1-1
cdr3_aa: CASSYSGKTEAFF
cdr3_nt: TGCGCCAGCAGCTACTCCGGGAAGACTGAAGCTTTCTTT

clone_size: once
v_call: TRBV19
d_call: NA
j_call: TRBJ2-7
cdr3_aa: CASSMGGTGVVEQYF
cdr3_nt: TGTGCCAGTAGTATGGGGGGGACAGGCGTCGTCGAGCAGTACTTC

clone_size: NA
v_call: TRBV6-1
d_call: TRBD1
j_call: TRBJ1-3
cdr3_aa: CASQLDRVPGNTIYF
cdr3_nt: TGTGCCAGCCAGCTGGACAGGGTTCCTGGAAACACCATATATTTT

clone_size: NA
v_call: TRBV11-2
d_call: TRBD1
j_call: TRBJ1-4
cdr3_aa: CATSDRAREKLFF
cdr3_nt: TGTGCAACCTCGGACAGGGCGCGGGAAAAACTGTTTTTT

clone_size: NA
v_call: TRBV4-1
d_call: NA
j_call: TRBJ1-5
cdr3_aa: CASSQDIYQPQHF
cdr3_nt: TGCGCCAGCAGCCAAGATATTTATCAGCCCCAGCATTTT

clone_size: NA
v_call: TRBV7-8
d_call: NA
j_call: TRBJ1-4
cdr3_aa: CASSLGAPGGEKLFF
cdr3_nt: TGTGCCAGCAGCTTAGGGGCCCCCGGGGGTGAAAAACTGTTTTTT